Sequencing of this T cell receptor (beta chain) was carried out in a study of regulatory T cells in long-lasting Graves disease (dated by TCRdb to the early 2020s). Context from the whole study: To count as having persistent Graves' disease, a patient had to have received antithyroid drug treatment for over 5 years with TSH receptor autoantibodies remaining persistently positive. Antithyroid drugs had been taken for 8.5 to 13 years on average by persistent Graves' disease patients in the clinical cohort. Persistent Graves' disease patients were compared with newly diagnosed Graves' disease patients by peripheral blood TCR sequencing and RNA sequencing. The study was registered as a clinical trial and conducted in China. A total of roughly 35 samples underwent TCR sequencing: around 13 from persistent and around 20 from newly diagnosed Graves' disease patients.

A distance of 10 bases separates the germline ends of V and J, which lose 5 bases and 2 bases respectively. The CDR3 holds 13 amino acids from the cysteine to the phenylalanine. Only the CDR3 part of the read is kept: 39 bases, read in frame from the first base. As regards this clonotype: Its recognized antigen is unknown. Base qualities were left out, and no much larger clone turns up one base away.

Library preparation employed multiplex PCR. Sequencing took place on an Illumina HiSeq 4000. To build TCR beta libraries, CDR3 regions were amplified by Arm-PCR using iRepertoire HTBI primers. Before sequencing, the PCR products underwent gel purification. The study's own analysis went as follows. Across samples, around 58 TRBV and 14 TRBJ segments were identified and used for gene usage analysis of CDR3 amino acid clonotypes. Filtered high-quality paired reads were merged into contigs using COPE and FqMerger. BLAST was used to align contigs to IMGT TRBV, TRBD and TRBJ reference genes, with CDR3 defined following IMGT. Highly expanded clones were defined as clonotypes with a frequency above 0.1%. Repertoire diversity was measured by Shannon entropy, and V-J evenness by the Gini coefficient. Clonotypes shared by more than one individual were considered public. TCRdb took the public reads, trimmed them with fastp at Q25, ran MiXCR for clone calling and kept in-frame beta chains. Merged by CDR3 protein, the rows form single entries marked with the most common genes and DNA. The authors' filters were not applied to this entry. Across this sample there are 350,000 to 500,000 distinct CDR3 sequences, with around 20% seen only once. The top ten hold roughly an eighth of the sample.

The sample's time point label is to be understood as: persistent/refractory GD, antithyroid drugs over 5 years with positive TRAb. RNA was extracted from PBMCs in TRIzol for both TCR sequencing and RNA sequencing. The diagnosis of Graves' disease was made according to American Thyroid Association guidelines. Recruitment of patients was carried out at an endocrinology department in Xi'an, China. Each patient gave approximately 9.7 milliliters of peripheral blood, collected in an EDTA anticoagulant tube. Ficoll Paque Plus density gradient separation was used to isolate PBMCs, and no further T cell sorting was performed. An Agilent 2100 Bioanalyzer and agarose gel were used to check RNA quality, and a NanoDrop 2000 was used to measure RNA concentration. The full study reports these points: The small sample size was acknowledged by the authors as a limitation that may reduce accuracy. Compared with newly diagnosed patients, patients with persistent Graves' disease had lower TCR Shannon entropy and fewer highly expanded clones, which suggests clonal expansion. Sequencing and analysis were limited to the TCR beta chain. Patients with persistent disease shared more public clonotypes (fewer than 3,000) than newly diagnosed patients did (966). The study examined only peripheral blood because the primary lesion, thyroid tissue, could not be accessed. Preferential use of TRBV28, TRBJ1-2 and TRBJ2-5 was observed in persistent disease, whereas TRBV20-1 and TRBJ2-1 were favored in newly diagnosed disease.

This chain is built from TRBV12-3 or TRBV12-4 and TRBJ2-7; the D region possibly corresponds to TRBD2 (6 bases align). This clonotype was sampled from a female donor with Graves disease. The sequencing used peripheral blood mononuclear cells (PBMCs), collected when the disease was refractory, from a patient treated with antithyroid drugs. CDR3 protein: CASSNGGPYEQYF. The sequenced DNA: TGTGCCAGCAGTAACGGAGGGCCCTACGAGCAGTACTTC.